The clone carrying this TCR beta chain was counted between two and nine times. Antigen: not known. This sample stems from a study of T cell repertoires in cytomegalovirus infection. Study overall: In public TCR beta signatures, there were indications of both CMV infection and matching HLA type.

Study-wide points: The ex vivo response was dominated by HLA-C-restricted CMV-specific TCR beta clonotypes. Of the TCR beta families, the public ones yielded a cumulative frequency that identified carriers of CMV plus the relevant HLA.

V was shortened by 5 bases and J by 7 bases, with 12 bases between the two germline ends. This CDR3 has 13 amino acids. Germline V CDR1 and CDR2: SGHVS, FNYEAQ. TCRdb itself ran the reads through MiXCR, one entry per CDR3 protein. The sample includes more than 140,000 distinct CDR3 sequences, 5.5% to 7% seen only once; the top ten take approximately 19%. The chain is built from TRBV7-6 and TRBJ1-5, with D hard to call. This TCR was recovered from a human donor in good health (CMV status not recorded). Some clones in this sample may be carry-over from other donors' samples. Sequencing was carried out using PBMCs. CDR3 region: CASSLSLAQPQHF. As DNA, the CDR3 is TGTGCCAGCAGCCTGAGTCTGGCCCAGCCCCAGCATTTT.